Listed below are T cell receptor beta chains from one sample, sequenced in a study of tumor and adjacent non-tumor tissue in lung cancer. TCRdb re-derived calls from the multiplex PCR reads in MiXCR, one entry per CDR3 protein. The sample holds about 67,000 distinct CDR3 sequences, around 82% seen once. The source material was distant non-tumor lung tissue. The source of these receptors is a man in his sixties with non-small cell lung cancer. Both conserved end residues are part of each CDR3. D genes are given only for firm matches. Not every row has a clone size; where given, it reads once, few, many or a size class.

.	TRBV6-1	TRBD1	TRBJ1-2	CASGEGQAQRGYTF	TGTGCCAGCGGTGAAGGACAGGCGCAGAGGGGCTACACCTTC
.	TRBV11-1	.	TRBJ2-1	CASSPIRVLDNEQSF	TGTGCCAGCAGCCCAATAAGGGTGTTGGACAATGAGCAGTCCTTC
.	TRBV6-2/TRBV6-3	TRBD1	TRBJ2-5	CASSYSSIRGQGFETQYF	TGTGCCAGCAGTTACTCGAGCATCCGGGGACAGGGATTCGAGACCCAGTACTTC
.	TRBV4-1	.	TRBJ2-3	CASSRGQTDTQYF	TGCGCAAGCAGCCGAGGACAAACAGATACGCAGTATTTT
.	TRBV25-1	.	TRBJ2-1	CASSGGLVKEQFF	TGTGCCAGCAGTGGCGGGTTAGTCAAAGAGCAGTTCTTT
many	TRBV4-2	.	TRBJ2-2	CASSQESGTNTGELFF	TGTGCCAGCAGCCAAGAGAGCGGAACGAACACCGGGGAGCTGTTTTTT
medium-sized	TRBV7-8	TRBD1	TRBJ2-6	CASSSRQGPANVLTF	TGTGCCAGCAGCTCAAGACAGGGACCGGCCAACGTCCTGACTTTC
.	TRBV6-1	.	TRBJ2-3	CASSEGLRDTHYF	TGTGCCAGTAGTGAAGGGTTGAGGGATACGCACTATTTT
few	TRBV9	.	TRBJ1-6	CASSARDGSYNSPLHF	TGTGCCAGCAGCGCCCGAGATGGTTCCTATAATTCACCCCTCCACTTT
.	TRBV2	.	TRBJ2-7	CASTCNGHLVKSKYF	TGTGCCAGCACCTGCAATGGACACCTTGTAAAGTCCAAGTACTTC
.	TRBV11-3	.	TRBJ2-5	CASGLAPESQETQYF	TGTGCCAGCGGCTTAGCCCCGGAGAGTCAAGAGACTCAGTACTTC
.	TRBV2	.	TRBJ2-3	CASSRGITDTQYF	TGTGCCAGCTCAAGGGGAATCACAGATACGCAGTATTTT
.	TRBV6-5	TRBD2	TRBJ2-7	CASSYSRRETNEQYF	TGTGCCAGCAGTTACTCAAGGCGGGAGACGAACGAGCAGTACTTC
.	TRBV7-8	TRBD1	TRBJ2-6	CASSSRQGPANILTF	TGTGCCAGCAGTTCAAGACAGGGACCGGCCAACATCCTGACTTTC
.	TRBV29-1	.	TRBJ2-2	CSAYTRVEGGELFF	TGCAGCGCATACACCAGGGTCGAGGGCGGGGAGCTGTTTTTT
.	TRBV6-5	TRBD2	TRBJ2-3	CASSYWLADTDTQYF	TGTGCCAGCAGTTACTGGCTAGCGGACACAGATACGCAGTATTTT
once	TRBV29-1	TRBD1	TRBJ1-1	CSVWGGQDNTEAFF	TGCAGCGTTTGGGGGGGACAGGACAACACTGAAGCTTTCTTT
few	TRBV6-5	.	TRBJ2-1	CASSYASWIHYEQFF	TGTGCCAGCAGCTACGCGAGCTGGATTCATTATGAGCAGTTCTTC
.	TRBV14	.	TRBJ2-7	CASGQRPGGEQYF	TGTGCCAGCGGCCAAAGACCCGGGGGTGAGCAGTACTTC
.	TRBV5-1	.	TRBJ1-5	CASSLAGAGNQPHHF	TGCGCCAGCAGCTTGGCGGGCGCGGGCAATCAGCCCCACCATTTT
.	TRBV28	.	TRBJ2-3	CASSSRGHAGRDTQYF	TGTGCCAGCAGTTCCCGTGGTCACGCGGGAAGAGATACGCAGTATTTT
few	TRBV7-8	.	TRBJ2-1	CASNKDRVNEQFF	TGTGCCAGCAACAAAGATAGGGTTAATGAGCAGTTCTTC
.	TRBV4-1	TRBD2	TRBJ2-1	CAGSPIAGGEGEQFF	TGCGCCGGCAGCCCCATAGCAGGAGGGGAGGGTGAGCAGTTCTTC
.	TRBV15	.	TRBJ1-1	CAASSTGGANTEVFF	TGTGCCGCCAGCTCGACGGGGGGAGCGAACACTGAAGTTTTCTTT
.	TRBV11-2	TRBD2	TRBJ2-2	CARILGRTSHNGELFF	TGTGCCAGGATCCTGGGGAGGACTAGTCACAACGGGGAGCTGTTTTTT
.	TRBV5-1	TRBD1	TRBJ2-3	CASSLLGQATDTQYF	TGCGCCAGCAGCTTACTGGGACAGGCCACAGATACGCAGTATTTT
.	TRBV5-1	.	TRBJ2-3	CASSPDLGGGSTDTQYF	TGCGCCAGCAGCCCCGACCTGGGGGGCGGGAGCACAGATACGCAGTATTTT
medium-sized	TRBV12-5	.	TRBJ2-7	CASGLARDSYEQYF	TGTGCTAGTGGTTTGGCCCGGGATAGTTACGAGCAGTACTTC
.	TRBV6-6	TRBD2	TRBJ2-7	CANSPGVRVAGMNEQYF	TGTGCCAACAGTCCAGGGGTTAGGGTAGCGGGAATGAACGAGCAGTACTTC
.	TRBV28	TRBD2	TRBJ2-1	CVSSTTSGRDLNEQLF	TGTGTCAGCAGTACGACTAGCGGGAGGGATCTCAATGAGCAGCTCTTC
.	TRBV4-2	TRBD1	TRBJ1-5	CASSKTGTGKPPKHF	TGTGCCAGCAGCAAGACCGGGACAGGTAAGCCGCCCAAGCATTTT
many	TRBV6-2/TRBV6-3	.	TRBJ2-7	CASSYIRGLRESSYEQYF	TGTGCCAGCAGTTACATACGGGGTTTACGGGAGAGCTCCTACGAGCAGTACTTC
few	TRBV20-1	.	TRBJ1-1	CSVWGLTEAFF	TGCAGTGTTTGGGGGCTTACTGAAGCTTTCTTT
.	TRBV29-1	.	TRBJ2-3	CSVVAGSPTDTQYF	TGCAGCGTCGTGGCCGGGAGTCCTACAGATACGCAGTATTTT
.	TRBV4-1	.	TRBJ2-5	CVSSQEALGDAETQYF	TGCGTCAGCAGCCAAGAGGCGCTGGGAGACGCGGAGACCCAGTACTTC
.	TRBV11-2	.	TRBJ1-1	CASSLWGNAEAFF	TGTGCCAGCAGCTTATGGGGTAACGCTGAAGCTTTCTTT
.	TRBV11-1	.	TRBJ2-3	CASSPGIGFTGTHYF	TGTGCCAGCAGTCCCGGGATAGGGTTCACAGGTACGCACTATTTT
.	TRBV5-4	.	TRBJ1-5	CAIKLGGNEPQHF	TGTGCCATCAAATTGGGTGGGAACGAGCCCCAGCATTTT
few	TRBV6-1	.	TRBJ2-7	CASSETLDFYQQYF	TGTGCTAGCAGTGAAACCCTGGACTTCTACCAGCAGTACTTC
.	TRBV7-9	.	TRBJ2-7	CASSLLVLSDGIYEQYF	TGCGCCAGCAGCTTATTAGTTCTATCGGACGGCATCTACGAGCAGTACTTC
.	TRBV6-6	TRBD1	TRBJ2-1	CASRGQGVYYEQFF	TGTGCCAGCAGAGGACAGGGAGTCTACTATGAGCAGTTCTTC
.	TRBV28	.	TRBJ1-1	CAGSLPENTGAFF	TGTGCCGGCAGTTTACCGGAGAACACTGGAGCTTTCTTT
.	TRBV6-1	TRBD1	TRBJ2-7	CTSSEGDSSYEQYF	TGTACCAGCAGTGAAGGGGACAGCTCGTACGAGCAGTACTTC
.	TRBV12-5	.	TRBJ2-7	CASALESGGFTTHPDKQYF	TGTGCTAGTGCTTTGGAGTCTGGCGGCTTTACCACCCACCCAGACAAGCAGTATTTC
.	TRBV6-2/TRBV6-3	TRBD1	TRBJ2-1	CGSSRQGSFSEQFF	TGTGGCAGCAGTAGACAGGGGTCCTTCAGTGAGCAGTTCTTC
.	TRBV14	TRBD2	TRBJ2-5	CVSSRWTSGRQETQYF	TGTGTCAGTAGCCGTTGGACTAGCGGGAGGCAAGAGACCCAGTACTTC
.	TRBV2	.	TRBJ1-2	CASSEVWGGQDYGYTF	TGTGCCAGCAGTGAAGTTTGGGGTGGGCAGGACTATGGCTACACCTTC
many	TRBV20-1	.	TRBJ1-4	CSARGTDATNEKLFF	TGCAGTGCTAGAGGGACAGATGCAACTAATGAAAAACTGTTTTTT
.	TRBV12-3/TRBV12-4	TRBD1	TRBJ2-6	CVSRQTGQGTIPGANVLTF	TGTGTCAGCAGGCAGACGGGACAGGGGACCATCCCTGGGGCCAACGTCCTGACTTTC